This TCR beta chain appears in the sequencing data of a study of T cell responses to AZD1222 COVID-19 vaccine (dated by TCRdb to 2020 to 2023). With regard to the full study: TCR sequencing covered roughly 230 trial participants: 200 to 220 given two doses of AZD1222 and 26 given two doses of MenACWY control vaccine. Trial participants were enrolled by age into 18-55, 56-69 and 70-plus year subgroups, with 148, 28 and 57 TCR-sequenced participants respectively.

This clone appeared a single time. No cognate antigen has been identified for it. Within one base of it there is no much larger clone, and no base qualities were kept. Here is what the overall study found, with its caveats: The vaccine-associated CD4 TCRs covered the entire spike protein, and the dominant responses fell in regions 160-218 and 743-854. After two AZD1222 doses, spike-specific TCR breadth and depth were significantly higher than at day 0 and than in MenACWY recipients. Conclusions about previously exposed vaccinees were limited because only six or seven AZD1222 recipients were SARS-CoV-2 seropositive at baseline. Participants were mostly white British, with more females than males. The authors suggested clonal diversity may have been underestimated. The 56-69-year group was small, and its depth increase did not reach significance, likely because of low power. Because no day 14 peak-response samples were available, repertoires were characterized only after the peak T cell response. Nearly half of unique spike-specific TCRs reportedly recognized epitopes outside regions mutated in the B.1.351 and B.1.1.7 variants.

As encoded in the germline V gene, CDR1 is SGDLS while CDR2 is YYNGEE. From its cysteine to its phenylalanine, the CDR3 spans 15 amino acids. Only the CDR3 part of the read is kept: 45 bases, read in frame from the first base. The V end gives up 3 bases and the J end 4 bases, leaving 3 bases in the junction not matched to a gene. The sample's time point label is to be understood as: about 28 days (+/-7) after the second vaccine dose. Because spike-specific TCR depth and breadth did not differ between the two schedules, AZD1222 recipients who got a second dose at roughly 4 weeks were pooled with those who got a second dose at roughly 12 weeks. The vaccinee samples were drawn from two UK trials, COV001 and COV002, one of which was a single-blind randomized controlled phase 2/3 trial testing AZD1222 (ChAdOx1 nCoV-19) in healthy adults. For TCRbeta chain sequencing, PBMC samples from trial participants were taken at day 0 and at day 28 after the second dose.

The CDR3 regions of human TCRbeta chains were subjected to immunosequencing. The original methods were these. Repertoire TCRs were matched against a reference library of SARS-CoV-2-specific TCRs generated with the MIRA antigen-specificity platform. Breadth meant the fraction of unique TCRs that were SARS-CoV-2-associated, whereas depth meant the fraction of total T cells that were SARS-CoV-2-associated. Using the MIRA data, every spike-specific TCR was mapped to the spike region that the TCR reacted to and assigned to either a CD4 or a CD8 class. Log10-transformed breadth and depth values were compared by one-way ANOVA with Sidak's multiple comparisons tests. The immuneACCESS repertoire file appears here via TCRdb, limited to in-frame rearrangements. These files lack a portion of the clones; in checked studies, under half of the deficit traces to unresolved V genes, and the cause of the others is not known. V and J calls and clone size are copied from that table; D and trimming were computed from the DNA. This sample holds 150,000 or so clones; 94% were observed only once. The top ten constitute approximately 4.8% of the sample.

The sequence was collected from an adult who received the AZD1222 COVID-19 vaccine. The rearranged chain carries TRBV9 and TRBJ2-1, with 11 central nucleotides matching TRBD2. This specimen consisted of peripheral blood, obtained 28 days after the second AZD1222 dose. CDR3 loop: CASSAGLAVYNEQFF. The sequenced DNA: TGTGCCAGCAGCGCGGGACTAGCGGTTTACAATGAGCAGTTCTTC.